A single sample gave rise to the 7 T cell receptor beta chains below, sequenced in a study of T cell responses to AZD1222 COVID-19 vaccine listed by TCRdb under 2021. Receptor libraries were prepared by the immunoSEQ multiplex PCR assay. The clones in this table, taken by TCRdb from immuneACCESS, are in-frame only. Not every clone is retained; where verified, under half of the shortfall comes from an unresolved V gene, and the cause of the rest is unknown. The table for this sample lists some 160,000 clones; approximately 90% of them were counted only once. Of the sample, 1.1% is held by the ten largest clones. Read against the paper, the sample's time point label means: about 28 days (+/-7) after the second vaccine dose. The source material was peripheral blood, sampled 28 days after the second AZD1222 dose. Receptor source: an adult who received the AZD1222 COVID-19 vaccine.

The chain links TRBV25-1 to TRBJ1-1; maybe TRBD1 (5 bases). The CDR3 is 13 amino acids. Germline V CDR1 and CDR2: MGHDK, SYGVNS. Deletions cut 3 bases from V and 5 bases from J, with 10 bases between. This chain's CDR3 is CASSEGGGTEAFF. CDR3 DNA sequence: TGTGCCAGCAGTGAGGGGGGTGGGACTGAAGCTTTCTTT.

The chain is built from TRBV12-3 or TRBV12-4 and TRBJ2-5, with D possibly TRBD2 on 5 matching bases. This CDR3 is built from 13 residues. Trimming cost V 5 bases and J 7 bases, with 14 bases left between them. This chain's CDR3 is CASSDITSGTQYF. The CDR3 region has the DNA TGTGCCAGCAGTGACATAACGAGCGGGACCCAGTACTTC.

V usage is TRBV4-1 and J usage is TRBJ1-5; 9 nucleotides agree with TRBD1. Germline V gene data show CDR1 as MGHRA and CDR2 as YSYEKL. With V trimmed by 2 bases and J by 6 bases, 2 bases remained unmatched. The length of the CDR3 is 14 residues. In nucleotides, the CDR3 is TGCGCCAGCAGCCAAAGGGACAGGGTTCAGCCCCAGCATTTT. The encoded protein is CASSQRDRVQPQHF.

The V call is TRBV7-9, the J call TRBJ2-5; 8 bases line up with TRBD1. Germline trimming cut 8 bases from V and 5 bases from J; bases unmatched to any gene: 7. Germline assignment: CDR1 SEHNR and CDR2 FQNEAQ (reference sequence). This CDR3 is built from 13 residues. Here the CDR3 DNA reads TGTGCCAGCCGGACAGGGAGTACTGAGACCCAGTACTTC. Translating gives CASRTGSTETQYF.

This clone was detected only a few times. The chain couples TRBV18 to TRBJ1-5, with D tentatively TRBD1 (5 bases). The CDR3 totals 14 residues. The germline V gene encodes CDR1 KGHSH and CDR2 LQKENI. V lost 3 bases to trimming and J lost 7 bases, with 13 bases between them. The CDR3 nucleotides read TGTGCCAGCTCACCGGGATGGGGCAGGCAGCCCCAGCATTTT. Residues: CASSPGWGRQPQHF. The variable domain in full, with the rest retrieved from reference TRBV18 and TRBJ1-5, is NAGVMQNPRHLVRRRGQEARLRCSPMKGHSHVYWYRQLPEEGLKFMVYLQKENIIDESGMPKERFSAEFPKEGPSILRIQQVVRGDSAAYFCASSPGWGRQPQHFGDGTRLSIL.

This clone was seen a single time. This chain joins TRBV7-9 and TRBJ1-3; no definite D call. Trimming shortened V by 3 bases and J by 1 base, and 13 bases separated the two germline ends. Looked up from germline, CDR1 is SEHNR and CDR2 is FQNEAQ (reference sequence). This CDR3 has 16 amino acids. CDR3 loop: CASSFNARLSGNTIYF. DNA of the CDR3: TGTGCCAGCAGCTTCAACGCACGGCTTTCTGGAAACACCATATATTTT.

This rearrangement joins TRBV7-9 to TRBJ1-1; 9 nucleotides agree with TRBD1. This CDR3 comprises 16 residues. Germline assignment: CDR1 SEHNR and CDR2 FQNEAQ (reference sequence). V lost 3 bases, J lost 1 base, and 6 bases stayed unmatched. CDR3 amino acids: CASSLAGTGQNTEAFF. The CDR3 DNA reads TGTGCCAGCAGCTTGGCCGGGACAGGGCAGAACACTGAAGCTTTCTTT.